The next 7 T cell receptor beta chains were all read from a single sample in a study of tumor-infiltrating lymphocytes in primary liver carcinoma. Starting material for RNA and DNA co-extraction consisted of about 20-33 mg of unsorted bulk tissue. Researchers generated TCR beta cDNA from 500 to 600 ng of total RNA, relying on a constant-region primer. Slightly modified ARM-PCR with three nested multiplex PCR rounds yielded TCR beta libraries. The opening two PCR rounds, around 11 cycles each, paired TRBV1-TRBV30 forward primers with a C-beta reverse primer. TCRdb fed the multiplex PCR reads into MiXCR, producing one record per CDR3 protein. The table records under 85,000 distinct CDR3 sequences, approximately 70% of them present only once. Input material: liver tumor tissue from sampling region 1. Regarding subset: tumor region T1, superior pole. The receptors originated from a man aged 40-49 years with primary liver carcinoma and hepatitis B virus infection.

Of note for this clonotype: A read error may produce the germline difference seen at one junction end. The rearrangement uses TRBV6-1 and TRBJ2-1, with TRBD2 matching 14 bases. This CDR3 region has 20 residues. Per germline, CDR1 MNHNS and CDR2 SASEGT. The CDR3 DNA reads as TGTGCCAGCACCACCGGATCGACTAGCGGGAGGGCGATTTCCTACAATGAGCAGCTCTTT. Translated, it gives CASTTGSTSGRAISYNEQLF.

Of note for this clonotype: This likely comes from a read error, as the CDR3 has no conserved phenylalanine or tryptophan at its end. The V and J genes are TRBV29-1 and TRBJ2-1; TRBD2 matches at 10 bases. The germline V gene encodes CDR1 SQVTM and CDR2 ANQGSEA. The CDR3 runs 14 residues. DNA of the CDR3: TGCTGCATTCGACTAGCGGGCTCCTACAATGAGCAGTTCCTC. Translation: CCIRLAGSYNEQFL.

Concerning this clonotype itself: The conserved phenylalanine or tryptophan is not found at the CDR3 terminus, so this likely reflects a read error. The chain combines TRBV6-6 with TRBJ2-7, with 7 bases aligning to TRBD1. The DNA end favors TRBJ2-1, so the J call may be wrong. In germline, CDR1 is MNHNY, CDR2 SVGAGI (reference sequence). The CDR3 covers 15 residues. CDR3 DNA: TGTGCCAGCAGTTATCACCGGGACAGCTCCTACGAGCAGTTCTCC. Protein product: CASSYHRDSSYEQFS.

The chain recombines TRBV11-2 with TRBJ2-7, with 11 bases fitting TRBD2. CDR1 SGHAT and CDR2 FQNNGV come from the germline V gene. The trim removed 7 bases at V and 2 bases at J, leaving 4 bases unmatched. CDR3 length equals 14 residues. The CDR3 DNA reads TGTGCCAGCAAAAGACTAGCGGGAACCTACGAGCAGTACTTC. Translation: CASKRLAGTYEQYF. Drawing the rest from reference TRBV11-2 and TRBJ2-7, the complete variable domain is EAGVAQSPRYKIIEKRQSVAFWCNPISGHATLYWYQQILGQGPKLLIQFQNNGVVDDSQLPKDRFSAERLKGVDSTLKIQPAKLEDSAVYLCASKRLAGTYEQYFGPGTRLTVT.

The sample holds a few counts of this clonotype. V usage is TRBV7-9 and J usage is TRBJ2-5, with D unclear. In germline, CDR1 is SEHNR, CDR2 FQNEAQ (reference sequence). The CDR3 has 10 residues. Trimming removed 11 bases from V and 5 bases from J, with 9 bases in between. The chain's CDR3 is CAVGWETQYF. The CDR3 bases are TGTGCCGTAGGGTGGGAGACCCAGTACTTC.

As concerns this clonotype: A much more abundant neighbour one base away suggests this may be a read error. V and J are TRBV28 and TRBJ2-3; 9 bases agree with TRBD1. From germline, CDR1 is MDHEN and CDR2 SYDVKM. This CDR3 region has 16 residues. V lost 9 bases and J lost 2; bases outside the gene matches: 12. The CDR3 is CASGDRVLSITDTQYF. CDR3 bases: TGTGCCAGTGGGGACAGGGTCTTATCTATCACAGATACGCAGTATTTT.

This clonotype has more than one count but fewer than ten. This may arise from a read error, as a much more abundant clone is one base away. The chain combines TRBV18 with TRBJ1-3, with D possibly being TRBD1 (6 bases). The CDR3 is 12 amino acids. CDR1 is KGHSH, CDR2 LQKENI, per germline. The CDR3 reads CASSQGDGSLGF. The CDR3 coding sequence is TGTGCCAGCTCACAGGGGGACGGTTCCCTCGGCTTT.